What follows are 12 T cell receptor beta chains derived from one specimen sequenced in a study of OX40 agonist ivuxolimab in advanced cancers. The data were produced by immunoSEQ multiplex PCR, yet TCRdb's version contains in-frame clones alone and is incomplete. Among 9,000 to 10,000 clones listed, about 90% were seen once. The input for sequencing was CD4+ or CD8+ T cells sorted from blood, taken in a trial of the OX40 agonist ivuxolimab. The receptors derive from an adult with an advanced solid tumor such as melanoma, head and neck, liver or kidney cancer.

V gene TRBV6-5 combines with J gene TRBJ1-1, with 7 bases fitting TRBD1. V gave up 6 bases and J gave up 10 bases; unmatched junction bases: 11. Germline V CDR1 and CDR2: MNHEY, SVGAGI. This CDR3 has 13 residues. CDR3 region: CASRDTGAASAFF. As DNA, the CDR3 is TGTGCCAGCAGAGATACAGGGGCCGCGTCAGCTTTCTTT.

The chain combines TRBV6-1 with TRBJ2-2; D is uncertain. V was clipped by 5 bases and J by 5 bases, with 12 bases between them. The CDR3 runs to 14 residues. Germline V lookup: CDR1 MNHNS, CDR2 SASEGT. CDR3 sequence (DNA): TGTGCCAGCAGTTTGGGCAGGTCTACCGGGGAGCTGTTTTTT. Its protein is CASSLGRSTGELFF.

The gene calls are TRBV10-3 and TRBJ2-1; 12 nucleotides agree with TRBD2. Germline V gives CDR1 ENHRY, CDR2 SYGVKD. CDR3 length: 14 residues. The J segment lost 8 bases and the V segment lost 10 bases, leaving 9 bases of the junction unmatched. CDR3 loop: CATRTSGTVYEQFF. DNA of the CDR3: TGTGCCACCCGGACTAGCGGGACAGTATATGAGCAGTTCTTC.

This chain joins TRBV5-1 and TRBJ1-2, with 7 nucleotides matching TRBD1. V shed 3 bases and J 5 bases; nucleotides not matched to a gene: 10. The CDR3 sequence is 15 residues long. Germline loops: CDR1 SGHRS, CDR2 YFSETQ. The CDR3, as DNA: TGCGCCAGCAGCTCCCACCCTACAGGGGAGTATGGCTACACCTTC. It encodes CASSSHPTGEYGYTF. The whole variable domain, filled in from reference TRBV5-1 and TRBJ1-2, reads KAGVTQTPRYLIKTRGQQVTLSCSPISGHRSVSWYQQTPGQGLQFLFEYFSETQRNKGNFPGRFSGRQFSNSRSEMNVSTLELGDSALYLCASSSHPTGEYGYTFGSGTRLTVV.

J is TRBJ2-5 and V is TRBV4-1, with D unresolved. CDR3 length: 15 residues. The V end lost 0 bases, the J end lost 5 bases, and 13 bases lay between the germline ends. Germline V CDR1 and CDR2: MGHRA, YSYEKL. CDR3 region: CASSQESQRIETQYF. The DNA for the CDR3 is TGCGCCAGCAGCCAAGAGTCCCAGAGGATCGAGACCCAGTACTTC.

The chain combines TRBV2 with TRBJ1-5, with D hard to call. V was trimmed by 4 bases and J by 5 bases, leaving 12 bases between them. The germline gives CDR1 SNHLY, CDR2 FYNNEI. This CDR3 is 14 amino acids long. This CDR3 reads CASSGLTADQPQHF. CDR3 bases: TGTGCCAGCAGTGGTCTCACGGCGGATCAGCCCCAGCATTTT.

J is TRBJ1-1 and V is TRBV9; a possible D gene is TRBD1 (5 bases). Germline V lookup: CDR1 SGDLS, CDR2 YYNGEE. The CDR3 is made up of 16 amino acids. Trimming removed 1 base at V and 0 bases at J, with 13 bases between. CDR3 in amino acids: CASSVRDGDLNTEAFF. CDR3 coding DNA: TGTGCCAGCAGCGTAAGGGACGGGGATTTGAACACTGAAGCTTTCTTT.

V gene TRBV5-5 combines with J gene TRBJ1-1; D gene uncertain. The V end was cut by 1 base, the J end by 1 base, with 5 bases between. The germline V gene has CDR1 SGHKS and CDR2 YYEKEE (reference sequence). There are 13 residues in the CDR3. This CDR3 reads CASSLTANTEAFF. The CDR3 coding sequence is TGTGCCAGCAGCTTGACGGCGAACACTGAAGCTTTCTTT.

The rearrangement joins TRBV15 to TRBJ1-1, with D possibly matching TRBD1 (5 bases). Germline assignment: CDR1 LNHNV and CDR2 YYDKDF (reference sequence). The CDR3 runs to 16 residues. Trimming stripped 6 bases from V and 0 bases from J, with 17 bases between. In DNA form, the CDR3 reads TGTGCCACCAGGCACCGGGACGGACCTCTGAACACTGAAGCTTTCTTT. As protein: CATRHRDGPLNTEAFF.

This clone has a single count. The rearrangement joins TRBV29-1 to TRBJ1-2; D uncertain. Germline V gives CDR1 SQVTM, CDR2 ANQGSEA. CDR3 length: 11 residues. V lost 4 bases and J 4 bases, leaving 7 bases between the germline ends. The DNA for the CDR3 is TGCAGCGTTGTAATGTCCTATGGCTACACCTTC. Encoded protein: CSVVMSYGYTF.

This clone occurred once. V gene TRBV11-2 combines with J gene TRBJ2-7; tentative D call: TRBD1 (5 bases). In germline, CDR1 is SGHAT, CDR2 FQNNGV. The CDR3 has 13 amino acids. Trimming removed 3 bases from V and 6 bases from J, with 12 bases in between. The chain's CDR3 is CASSLTEILEQYF. The CDR3 nucleotides read TGTGCCAGCAGCTTGACAGAGATCCTCGAGCAGTACTTC.

The chain employs TRBV11-2 and TRBJ2-2; a possible D gene is TRBD2 (5 bases). The CDR3 consists of 15 residues. The V end was cut by 4 bases, the J end by 1 base, with 10 bases between. Germline values: CDR1 SGHAT, CDR2 FQNNGV. CDR3 region: CASSSLAKNTGELFF. CDR3 coding DNA: TGTGCCAGCAGCTCCCTAGCTAAGAACACCGGGGAGCTGTTTTTT.